These 19 T cell receptor beta chains were sequenced from one sample in a study of molecular identifiers for immune sequencing clone quantification. TCRdb passed the PCR reads through MiXCR, listing each CDR3 protein once. The sample includes about 98,000 distinct CDR3 sequences, about 35% seen only once; the top ten take approximately 9.8%. Sequenced: naive CD8+ T cells from blood, with Jurkat cell RNA spiked in. Subset given: FACS-sorted CD8+CD4-CCR7+CD45RA+ naive T cells. The receptors shown here come from a human donor in good health. Some libraries in this study had Jurkat cell RNA spiked in.

This chain links TRBV29-1 with TRBJ2-7; TRBD2 aligns across 14 bases. Germline loops: CDR1 SQVTM, CDR2 ANQGSEA. With V trimmed by 6 bases and J by 4 bases, 2 bases remained unmatched. The CDR3 spans 13 residues. CDR3 nucleotide sequence: TGCAGCGTGGGACTAGCGGGAGTTTACGAGCAGTACTTC. Its translation is CSVGLAGVYEQYF.

As for this clonotype: One end of the junction fails to match germline, which may point to a read error. This chain links TRBV19 with TRBJ1-5, with a tentative D call TRBD1 (6 bases). The CDR3 runs 14 residues. The germline CDR1 and CDR2 sequences are LNHDA and SQIVND (reference sequence). CDR3 residues: CATKWGGSSQPQHF. For the CDR3, the DNA is TGTGCCACTAAGTGGGGGGGCAGCAGTCAGCCCCAGCATTTT.

This clonotype has only a few counts. The chain links TRBV9 to TRBJ2-1, with 11 bases lining up with TRBD1. Germline trimming cut 3 bases from V and 8 bases from J; bases unmatched to any gene: 7. This CDR3 region has 15 residues. The V gene's germline CDR1 is SGDLS and CDR2 YYNGEE. DNA for the CDR3: TGTGCCAGCAGCGCTACCGGGACAGGGGGTCATGAGCAGTTCTTC. It encodes CASSATGTGGHEQFF.

The table lists this clonotype with many counts. The chain uses TRBV7-6 and TRBJ2-3; TRBD1 agrees at 7 bases. The CDR3 has 17 amino acids. Germline V gives CDR1 SGHVS, CDR2 FNYEAQ. The V gene end was trimmed by 1 base and the J gene end by 2 bases; junction bases not matched to a gene: 9. The CDR3 sequence is CASSLGKGADFTDTQYF. The CDR3 region has the DNA TGTGCCAGCAGCTTAGGGAAGGGGGCGGATTTCACAGATACGCAGTATTTT.

As concerns this clonotype: One base away lies a much larger clone, so this may be a sequencing read error. V and J are TRBV2 and TRBJ1-5, with D perhaps TRBD1 (5 bases). The V gene lost 6 bases and the J gene lost 0 bases, with 6 bases spanning the gap. CDR1 and CDR2 (germline): SNHLY, FYNNEI. This CDR3 region has 13 residues. Here the CDR3 DNA reads TGTGCCAGCAGACAGGCTAGCAATCAGCCCCAGCATTTT. It codes for CASRQASNQPQHF.

This sequence joins TRBV19 and TRBJ1-1, with 7 bases that match TRBD1. The CDR3 totals 13 residues. CDR1 and CDR2 from the germline V gene are LNHDA and SQIVND (reference sequence). With V trimmed by 4 bases and J by 10 bases, 9 bases remained unmatched. The CDR3 sequence is CASSTHPQGRAFF. In nucleotides, the CDR3 is TGTGCCAGTAGTACCCACCCACAGGGGCGAGCTTTCTTT.

This clonotype was seen a few times. This rearrangement joins TRBV27 to TRBJ1-2; D ambiguous. The CDR3 consists of 13 residues. Per the germline V gene, CDR1 is MNHEY and CDR2 is SMNVEV (reference sequence). V lost 4 bases and J lost 8, with 14 bases in between. The CDR3 DNA is TGTGCCAGCAGTTCTAATCCCCTCGTGGGCTACACCTTC. As protein: CASSSNPLVGYTF.

This clonotype occurred many times. The chain couples TRBV23-1 to TRBJ2-5, with D tentatively TRBD1 (6 bases). TRBV23-1 counts as an open reading frame of uncertain function. Trimming pared 4 bases from V and 1 base from J, leaving 13 bases between. The CDR3 is 15 residues long. In nucleotides, the CDR3 is TGCGCCAGCAGTCCCTTTCAGGGGCTCCAAGAGACCCAGTACTTC. It specifies CASSPFQGLQETQYF.

This clonotype has a handful of counts. The gene calls are TRBV27 and TRBJ2-7; D remains ambiguous. V was pared by 0 bases and J by 6 bases, with 9 bases between. The CDR3 is made up of 13 amino acids. The germline V gene encodes CDR1 MNHEY and CDR2 SMNVEV (reference sequence). The CDR3 sequence: CASSLSIWGEQYF. The CDR3 nucleotides are TGTGCCAGCAGTTTATCGATATGGGGCGAGCAGTACTTC.

This chain uses TRBV2 with TRBJ2-1, with D tentatively TRBD1 (6 bases). Germline V gene lookup returns CDR1 SNHLY and CDR2 FYNNEI. The CDR3 has 12 amino acids. Trimming shortened V by 8 bases and J by 5 bases, and 10 bases separated the two germline ends. CDR3 bases: TGTGCCAGCCTCGGGACAAACAATGAGCAGTTCTTC. Protein sequence: CASLGTNNEQFF. The full variable domain, completed using reference TRBV2 and TRBJ2-1, is EPEVTQTPSHQVTQMGQEVILRCVPISNHLYFYWYRQILGQKVEFLVSFYNNEISEKSEIFDDQFSVERPDGSNFTLKIRSTKLEDSAMYFCASLGTNNEQFFGPGTRLTVL.

V usage is TRBV12-3 or TRBV12-4 and J usage is TRBJ2-3; TRBD2 aligns across 7 bases. The junction had 6 bases not matched to a gene; V was cut back by 4 bases and J by 8 bases. The CDR3 contains 13 residues. DNA for the CDR3: TGTGCCAGCAGTTGGGCGGGAGAGACTACGCAGTATTTT. Its protein product is CASSWAGETTQYF.

This clonotype was seen more than once but under ten times. The V gene is TRBV27, the J gene TRBJ1-1, with 7 bases matching TRBD1. The CDR3 extends over 14 amino acids. Per the germline V gene, CDR1 is MNHEY and CDR2 is SMNVEV (reference sequence). The J segment lost 3 bases and the V segment lost 2 bases, leaving 3 bases of the junction unmatched. DNA for the CDR3: TGTGCCAGCAGTTTAGAGGGGGCCTACACTGAAGCTTTCTTT. Translated: CASSLEGAYTEAFF.

The chain joins TRBV6-5 to TRBJ2-7; TRBD2 matches at 9 bases. The CDR3 contains 15 residues. Germline assignment: CDR1 MNHEY and CDR2 SVGAGI. V was clipped by 2 bases and J by 3 bases; unmatched bases: 5. CDR3 sequence: CASSYPRGRGYEQYF. The CDR3 nucleotides read TGTGCCAGCAGTTACCCGCGCGGGAGGGGCTACGAGCAGTACTTC.

This clonotype occurred a few times. The chain uses TRBV6-5 and TRBJ2-7; D might be TRBD1 or TRBD2, each matching 6 bases. V was trimmed by 5 bases and J by 3 bases, leaving 11 bases between them. CDR3 length: 13 amino acids. Germline-derived CDR1 and CDR2 are MNHEY and SVGAGI. CDR3 sequence: CASSAGQIYEQYF. The DNA of the CDR3 is TGTGCCAGCAGTGCGGGACAAATCTACGAGCAGTACTTC.

This sequence joins TRBV10-3 and TRBJ2-7; D possibly corresponds to TRBD1 (6 bases). The germline V and J ends were trimmed by 3 bases and 0 bases, with 12 bases remaining between them. The germline CDR1 and CDR2 sequences are ENHRY and SYGVKD. This CDR3 has 15 residues. CDR3 sequence (DNA): TGTGCCATCAGTGATTCAGGGGCGTCCTCCTACGAGCAGTACTTC. Its protein product is CAISDSGASSYEQYF.

V usage is TRBV18 and J usage is TRBJ2-2; 10 positions agree with TRBD1. This CDR3 contains 17 residues. The J segment lost 4 bases and the V segment lost 9 bases, leaving 14 bases of the junction unmatched. CDR1 and CDR2 from the germline V gene are KGHSH and LQKENI. The CDR3 reads CASAGTGDRGTTGELFF. CDR3 sequence (DNA): TGTGCCAGTGCCGGGACAGGGGATCGCGGGACCACCGGGGAGCTGTTTTTT.

This chain links TRBV7-8 with TRBJ2-7, with 7 bases lining up with TRBD1. The length of the CDR3 is 15 residues. Trimming took 5 bases from V and 2 from J; bases not matched to a gene: 9. Germline V gene lookup returns CDR1 SGHVS and CDR2 FQNEAQ. The CDR3 loop is CASSPRDRATYEQYF. The CDR3 region has the DNA TGTGCCAGCAGCCCCCGGGACAGAGCCACCTACGAGCAGTACTTC.

As regards this clonotype: A read error may explain this, as a much larger clone is one base away. The chain links TRBV7-2 to TRBJ1-1, with TRBD1 identical over 7 bases. Germline-derived CDR1 and CDR2 are SGHTA and FQGNSA. J was trimmed by 1 base and V by 3 bases; bases with no gene match: 5. This CDR3 is 15 amino acids long. CDR3 protein: CASSFQDRANTEAFF. In DNA form, the CDR3 reads TGTGCCAGCAGCTTTCAAGACAGGGCGAACACTGAAGCTTTCTTT.

Here the CDR3 reads CAISESDFTDTQYF. DNA of the CDR3: TGTGCCATCAGTGAGTCTGACTTCACAGATACGCAGTATTTT. V usage is TRBV10-3 and J usage is TRBJ2-3; unclear D gene. Per germline, CDR1 ENHRY and CDR2 SYGVKD. The ends were cut back, 0 bases at V and 2 bases at J, with 6 bases in the middle. This CDR3 has 14 residues.